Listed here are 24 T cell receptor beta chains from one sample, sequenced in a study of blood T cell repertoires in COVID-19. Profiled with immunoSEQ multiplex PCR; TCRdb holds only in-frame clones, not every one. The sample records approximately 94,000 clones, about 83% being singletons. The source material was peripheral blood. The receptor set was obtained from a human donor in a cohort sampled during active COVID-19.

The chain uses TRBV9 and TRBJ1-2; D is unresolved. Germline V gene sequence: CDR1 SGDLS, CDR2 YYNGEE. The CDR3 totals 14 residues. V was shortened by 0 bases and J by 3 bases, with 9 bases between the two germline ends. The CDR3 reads CASSVGSSYYGYTF. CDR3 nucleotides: TGTGCCAGCAGCGTAGGGAGCTCTTACTATGGCTACACCTTC. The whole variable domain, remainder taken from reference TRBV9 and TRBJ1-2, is DSGVTQTPKHLITATGQRVTLRCSPRSGDLSVYWYQQSLDQGLQFLIQYYNGEERAKGNILERFSAQQFPDLHSELNLSSLELGDSALYFCASSVGSSYYGYTFGSGTRLTVV.

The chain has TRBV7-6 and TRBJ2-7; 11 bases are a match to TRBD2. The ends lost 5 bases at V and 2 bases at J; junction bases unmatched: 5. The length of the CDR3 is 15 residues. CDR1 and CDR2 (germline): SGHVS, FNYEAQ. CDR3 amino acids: CASSRGTSGTYEQYF. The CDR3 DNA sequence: TGTGCCAGCAGCCGTGGGACTAGCGGAACCTACGAGCAGTACTTC.

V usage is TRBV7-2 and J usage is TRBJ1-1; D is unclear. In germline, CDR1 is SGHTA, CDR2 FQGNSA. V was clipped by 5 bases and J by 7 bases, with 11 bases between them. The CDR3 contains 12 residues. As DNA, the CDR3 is TGTGCCAGCAGCCCCTTTCGGGGTGAAGCTTTCTTT. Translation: CASSPFRGEAFF.

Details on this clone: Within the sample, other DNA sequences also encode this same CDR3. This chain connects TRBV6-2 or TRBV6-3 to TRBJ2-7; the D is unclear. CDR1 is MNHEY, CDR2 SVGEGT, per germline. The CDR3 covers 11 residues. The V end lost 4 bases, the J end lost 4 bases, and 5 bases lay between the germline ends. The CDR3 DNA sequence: TGTGCCAGCAGTTCCCGGTACGAGCAGTACTTC. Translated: CASSSRYEQYF.

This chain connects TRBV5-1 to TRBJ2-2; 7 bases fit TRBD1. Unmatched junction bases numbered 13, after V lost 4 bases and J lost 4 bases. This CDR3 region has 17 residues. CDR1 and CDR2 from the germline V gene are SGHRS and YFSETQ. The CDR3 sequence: CASSASLRTGPTGELFF. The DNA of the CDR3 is TGCGCCAGCAGCGCATCACTTCGGACAGGACCCACCGGGGAGCTGTTTTTT. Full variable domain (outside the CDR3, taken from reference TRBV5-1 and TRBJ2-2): KAGVTQTPRYLIKTRGQQVTLSCSPISGHRSVSWYQQTPGQGLQFLFEYFSETQRNKGNFPGRFSGRQFSNSRSEMNVSTLELGDSALYLCASSASLRTGPTGELFFGEGSRLTVL.

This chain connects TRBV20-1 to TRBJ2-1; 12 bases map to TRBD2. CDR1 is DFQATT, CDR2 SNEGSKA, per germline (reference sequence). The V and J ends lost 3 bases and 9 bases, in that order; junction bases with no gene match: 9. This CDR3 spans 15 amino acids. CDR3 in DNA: TGCAGTGCTAGTGGCCTAGCGGGGGGGCCTAGTGAGCAGTTCTTC. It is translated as CSASGLAGGPSEQFF.

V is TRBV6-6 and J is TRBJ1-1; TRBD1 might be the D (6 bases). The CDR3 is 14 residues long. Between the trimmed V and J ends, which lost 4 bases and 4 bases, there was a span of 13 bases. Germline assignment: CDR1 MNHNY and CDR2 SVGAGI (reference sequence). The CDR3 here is CASSSDTGSTEAFF. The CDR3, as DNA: TGTGCCAGCAGTTCCGACACAGGGAGCACTGAAGCTTTCTTT.

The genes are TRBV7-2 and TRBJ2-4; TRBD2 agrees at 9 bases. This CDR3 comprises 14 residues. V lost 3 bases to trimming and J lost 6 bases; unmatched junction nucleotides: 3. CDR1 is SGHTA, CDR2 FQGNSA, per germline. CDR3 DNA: TGTGCCAGCAGCTTCGCGGGGGGGGGAAACATTCAGTACTTC. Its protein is CASSFAGGGNIQYF.

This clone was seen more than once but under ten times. The CDR3 protein is CASSSANTGELFF. DNA of the CDR3: TGTGCCAGCAGCTCGGCGAACACCGGGGAGCTGTTTTTT. This rearrangement joins TRBV7-8 to TRBJ2-2; D unclear. Germline V lookup: CDR1 SGHVS, CDR2 FQNEAQ. The CDR3 is 13 amino acids. V dropped 4 bases and J dropped 0 bases, with 3 bases sitting between them. The entire variable domain, with the rest obtained from reference TRBV7-8 and TRBJ2-2, is as follows: GAGVSQSPRYKVAKRGQDVALRCDPISGHVSLFWYQQALGQGPEFLTYFQNEAQLDKSGLPSDRFFAERPEGSVSTLKIQRTQQEDSAVYLCASSSANTGELFFGEGSRLTVL.

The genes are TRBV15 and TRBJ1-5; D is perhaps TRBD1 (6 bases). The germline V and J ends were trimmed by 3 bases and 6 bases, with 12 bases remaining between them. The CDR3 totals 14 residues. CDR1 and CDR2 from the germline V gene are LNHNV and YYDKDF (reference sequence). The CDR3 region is CATSRAGDRQPQHF. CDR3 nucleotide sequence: TGTGCCACCAGCAGGGCAGGGGATCGTCAGCCCCAGCATTTT.

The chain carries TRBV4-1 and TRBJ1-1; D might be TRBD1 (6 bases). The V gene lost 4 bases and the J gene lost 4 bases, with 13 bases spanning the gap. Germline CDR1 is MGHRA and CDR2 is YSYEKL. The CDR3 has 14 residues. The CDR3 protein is CASSRQGQGTEAFF. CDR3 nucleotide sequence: TGCGCCAGCAGCCGGCAGGGGCAGGGCACTGAAGCTTTCTTT.

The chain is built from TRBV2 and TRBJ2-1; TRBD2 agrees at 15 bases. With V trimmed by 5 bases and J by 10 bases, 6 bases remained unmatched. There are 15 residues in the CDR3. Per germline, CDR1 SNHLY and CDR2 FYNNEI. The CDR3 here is CASSQSGLAGGEQFF. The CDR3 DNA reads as TGTGCCAGCAGTCAAAGTGGACTAGCGGGAGGGGAGCAGTTCTTC.

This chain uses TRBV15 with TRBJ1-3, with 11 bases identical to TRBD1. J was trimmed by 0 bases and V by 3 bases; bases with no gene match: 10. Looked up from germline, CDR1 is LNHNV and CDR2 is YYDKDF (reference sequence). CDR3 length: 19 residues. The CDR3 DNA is TGTGCCACCAGCAGCCCGGGACAGGGGGTCCTTGGCTCTGGAAACACCATATATTTT. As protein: CATSSPGQGVLGSGNTIYF.

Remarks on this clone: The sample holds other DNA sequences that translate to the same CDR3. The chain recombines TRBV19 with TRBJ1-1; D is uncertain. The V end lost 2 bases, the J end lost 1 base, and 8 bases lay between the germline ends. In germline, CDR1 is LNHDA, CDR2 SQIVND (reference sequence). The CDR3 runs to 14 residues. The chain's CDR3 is CASSITGGNTEAFF. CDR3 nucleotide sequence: TGTGCCAGTAGTATAACGGGTGGGAACACTGAAGCTTTCTTT.

The CDR3 loop is CASSFGPTGTEAFF. Here the CDR3 DNA reads TGCGCCAGCAGCTTTGGCCCAACGGGGACTGAAGCTTTCTTT. This sequence joins TRBV5-1 and TRBJ1-1; unclear D gene. The CDR3 consists of 14 residues. Per germline, CDR1 SGHRS and CDR2 YFSETQ. Trimming shortened V by 2 bases and J by 5 bases, and 13 bases separated the two germline ends.

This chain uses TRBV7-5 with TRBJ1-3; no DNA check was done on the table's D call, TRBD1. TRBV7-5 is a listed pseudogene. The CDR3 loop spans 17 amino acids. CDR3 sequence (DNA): TGTGCCAGAAGCCTACCACCCGGGACAGGATCGGGAAACACCATATATTTT. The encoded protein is CARSLPPGTGSGNTIYF.

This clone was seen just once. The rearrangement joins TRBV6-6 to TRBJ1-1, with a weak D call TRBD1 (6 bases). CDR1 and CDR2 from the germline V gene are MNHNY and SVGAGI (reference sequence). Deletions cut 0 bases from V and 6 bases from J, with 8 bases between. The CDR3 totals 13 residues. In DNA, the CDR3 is TGTGCCAGCAGTTACTCAGGGGGGGCTGAAGCTTTCTTT. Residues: CASSYSGGAEAFF.

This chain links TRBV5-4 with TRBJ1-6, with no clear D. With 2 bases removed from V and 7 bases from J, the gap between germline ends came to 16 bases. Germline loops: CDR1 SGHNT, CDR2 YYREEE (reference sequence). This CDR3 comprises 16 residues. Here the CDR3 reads CASSLAGSNLNSPLHF. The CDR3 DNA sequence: TGTGCCAGCAGCTTAGCCGGGTCTAACTTAAATTCACCCCTCCACTTT.

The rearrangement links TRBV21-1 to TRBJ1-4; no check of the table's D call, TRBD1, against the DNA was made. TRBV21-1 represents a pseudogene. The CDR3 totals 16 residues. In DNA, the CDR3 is TGTGCCAGCAGCAAACCAGGGTCCATAAAACATGAAAAACTGTTTTTT. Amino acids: CASSKPGSIKHEKLFF.

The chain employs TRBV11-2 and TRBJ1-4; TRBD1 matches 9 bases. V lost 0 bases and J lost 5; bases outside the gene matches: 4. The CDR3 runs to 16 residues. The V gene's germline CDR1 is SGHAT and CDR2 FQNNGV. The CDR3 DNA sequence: TGTGCCAGCAGCTTAGATGGAGGGACAGGGAATGAAAAACTGTTTTTT. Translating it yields CASSLDGGTGNEKLFF.

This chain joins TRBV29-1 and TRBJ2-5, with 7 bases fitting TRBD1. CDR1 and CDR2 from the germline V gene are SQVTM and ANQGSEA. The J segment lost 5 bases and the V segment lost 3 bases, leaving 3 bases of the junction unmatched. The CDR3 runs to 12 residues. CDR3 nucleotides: TGCAGCGTTGAGAAGACAGGGGAGACCCAGTACTTC. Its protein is CSVEKTGETQYF.

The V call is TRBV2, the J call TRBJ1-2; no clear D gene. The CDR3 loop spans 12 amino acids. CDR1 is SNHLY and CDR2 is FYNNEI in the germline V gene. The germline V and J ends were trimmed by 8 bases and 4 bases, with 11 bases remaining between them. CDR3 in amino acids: CASAADTYGYTF. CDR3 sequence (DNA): TGTGCCAGCGCAGCAGACACCTATGGCTACACCTTC. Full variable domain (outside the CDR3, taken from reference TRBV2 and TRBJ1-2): EPEVTQTPSHQVTQMGQEVILRCVPISNHLYFYWYRQILGQKVEFLVSFYNNEISEKSEIFDDQFSVERPDGSNFTLKIRSTKLEDSAMYFCASAADTYGYTFGSGTRLTVV.

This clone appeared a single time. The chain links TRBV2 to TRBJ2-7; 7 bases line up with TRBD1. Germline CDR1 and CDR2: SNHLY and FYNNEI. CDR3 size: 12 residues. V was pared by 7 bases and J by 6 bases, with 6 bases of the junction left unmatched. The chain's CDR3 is CASIGTGVEQYF. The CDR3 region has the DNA TGTGCCAGCATCGGAACAGGGGTCGAGCAGTACTTC. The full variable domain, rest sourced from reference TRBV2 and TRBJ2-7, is EPEVTQTPSHQVTQMGQEVILRCVPISNHLYFYWYRQILGQKVEFLVSFYNNEISEKSEIFDDQFSVERPDGSNFTLKIRSTKLEDSAMYFCASIGTGVEQYFGPGTRLTVT.

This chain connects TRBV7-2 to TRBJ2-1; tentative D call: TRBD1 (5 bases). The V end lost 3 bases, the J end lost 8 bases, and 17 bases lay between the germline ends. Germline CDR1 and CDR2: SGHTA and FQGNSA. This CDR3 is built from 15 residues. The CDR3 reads CASSLGQYIGDEQFF. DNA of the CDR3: TGTGCCAGCAGCTTGGGGCAGTACATTGGGGATGAGCAGTTCTTC. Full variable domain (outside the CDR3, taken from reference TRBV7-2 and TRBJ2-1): GAGVSQSPSNKVTEKGKDVELRCDPISGHTALYWYRQSLGQGLEFLIYFQGNSAPDKSGLPSDRFSAERTGGSVSTLTIQRTQQEDSAVYLCASSLGQYIGDEQFFGPGTRLTVL.